The clone carrying this T cell receptor (beta chain) has more than one count but fewer than ten. Its specificity is unknown. Sample time point: peripheral blood 6 weeks after treatment start. This sample was included in a study of PD-L1 blockade in urothelial cancer. Background on the study: The number of prior chemotherapy regimens per patient was 0 to 3. Researchers looked at the blood 3 weeks (second dose) and 6 weeks after treatment began. Study-level points and caveats: Pretreatment peripheral blood TCR clonality that fell below the median predicted better survival among the patients studied. It was durable-benefit patients whose tumor-associated blood clones expanded more at 3 weeks.

Profiling relied on immunoSEQ multiplex PCR, and the TCRdb table lists in-frame clones only, not all of them. This sample has fewer than 90,000 clones, with 80% to 95% found just once. Looked up from germline, CDR1 is WNHNN and CDR2 is SYGVQD (reference sequence). Deletions cut 5 bases from V and 7 bases from J, with 5 bases between. This CDR3 is built from 11 residues. This TCR came from a woman aged 80 or older with urothelial cancer. The sequenced sample was PBMCs, obtained around atezolizumab (anti-PD-L1) treatment. This chain links TRBV10-1 with TRBJ1-4; D gene unclear. CDR3 loop: CASSHGEKLFF. In DNA, the CDR3 is TGCGCCAGCAGTCACGGTGAAAAACTGTTTTTT.